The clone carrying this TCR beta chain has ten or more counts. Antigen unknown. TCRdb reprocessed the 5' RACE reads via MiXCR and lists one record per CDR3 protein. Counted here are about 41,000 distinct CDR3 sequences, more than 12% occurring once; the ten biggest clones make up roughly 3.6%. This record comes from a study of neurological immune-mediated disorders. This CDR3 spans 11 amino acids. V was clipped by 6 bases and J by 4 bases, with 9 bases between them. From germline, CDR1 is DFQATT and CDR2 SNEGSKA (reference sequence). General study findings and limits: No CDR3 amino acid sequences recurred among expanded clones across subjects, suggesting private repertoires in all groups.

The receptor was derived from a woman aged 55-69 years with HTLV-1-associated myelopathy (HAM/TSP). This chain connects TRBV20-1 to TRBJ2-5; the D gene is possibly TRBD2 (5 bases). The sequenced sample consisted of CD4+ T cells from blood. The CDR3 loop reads CSAILVETQYF. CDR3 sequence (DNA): TGCAGTGCGATACTAGTAGAGACCCAGTACTTC.